This T cell receptor beta chain came from a study of CD8+ T cells in alopecia areata. Points from the study as a whole: Scalp and blood retained many expanded lesional clones during tofacitinib.

Treatment denoted: oral pan-JAK inhibitor, 5-10 mg twice daily. Sequencing templates came from extracted RNA that was reverse transcribed into cDNA. The protocol was immunoSEQ multiplex PCR, while the TCRdb copy is restricted to in-frame clones and leaves out a portion. The table shows 150,000 to 200,000 clones, with 40% to 55% occurring only once. The CDR3 has 14 amino acids. V lost 0 bases to trimming and J lost 0 bases; unmatched junction nucleotides: 2. Germline V CDR1 and CDR2: GTSNPN, SVGIG (reference sequence). This clone was seen more than once but under ten times. Its target is unknown. The sample holds other DNA sequences that translate to the same CDR3.

The material was CD8+ T cells sorted from blood, obtained at week 52, from a patient treated with tofacitinib. The receptor was derived from a human donor with alopecia areata. The chain is built from TRBV30 and TRBJ2-7; 7 bases are shared with TRBD2. The chain's CDR3 is CAWSVRGSSYEQYF. CDR3 DNA: TGTGCCTGGAGTGTCCGCGGGAGCTCCTACGAGCAGTACTTC.